The text below deals with one T cell receptor (beta chain). Germline V gene lookup returns CDR1 SGHTS and CDR2 YDEGEE. The ends lost 2 bases at V and 4 bases at J; junction bases unmatched: 1. The CDR3 covers 14 residues. Both 60 Vbeta primers and 13 Jbeta primers went into the PCR. The data were produced by immunoSEQ multiplex PCR, yet TCRdb's version contains in-frame clones alone and is incomplete. The data hold about 130,000 clones, with 76% observed a single time. These data are taken from a study of cytomegalovirus exposure and HLA in healthy donors. The chain joins TRBV5-8 to TRBJ2-5; 11 bases map to TRBD2. The sample was PBMCs. This sequence originates from a man aged 40-50 years in good health and CMV-seronegative. CDR3 sequence reads: CASSFSGGAETQYF. CDR3 sequence (DNA): TGTGCCAGCAGCTTTAGCGGGGGGGCAGAGACCCAGTACTTC.